These 28 T cell receptor beta chains came from one sample sequenced in a study of shared clonotypes between healthy human individuals (dated by TCRdb to between 2020 and 2021). Library preparation was by the immunoSEQ multiplex PCR assay. TCRdb took this table from immuneACCESS and kept in-frame rearrangements with V and J called. Such tables lack part of the clones; where checked against another copy, unresolved V genes explain under half of the gap, and the rest is unexplained. The sample records about 2,500,000 clones, roughly nine tenths of which are singletons. The ten top clones hold 0.14% of the sample. Sequencing was carried out using naive CD4+ T cells sorted from blood. Read against the paper, the sample's cell subset or site label means: CD45RA+ positively selected. These receptors were collected from a man younger than 35 in good health.

The chain carries TRBV19 and TRBJ1-1; TRBD1 matches 9 bases. The junction had 3 bases not matched to a gene; V was cut back by 2 bases and J by 2 bases. The germline CDR1 and CDR2 sequences are LNHDA and SQIVND (reference sequence). There are 15 residues in the CDR3. CDR3 DNA: TGTGCCAGTAGTATACAAACAGGGGGCAACACTGAAGCTTTCTTT. Its protein product is CASSIQTGGNTEAFF.

The chain joins TRBV5-4 to TRBJ2-3; no firm D call. V lost 0 bases and J lost 2, with 10 bases in between. The length of the CDR3 is 15 residues. The germline CDR1 and CDR2 sequences are SGHNT and YYREEE (reference sequence). CDR3 amino acids: CASSLGGVVTDTQYF. As DNA, the CDR3 is TGTGCCAGCAGCTTGGGTGGGGTAGTCACAGATACGCAGTATTTT.

The gene calls are TRBV6-1 and TRBJ2-7, with TRBD2 matching over 12 bases. Germline values: CDR1 MNHNS, CDR2 SASEGT. V was clipped by 5 bases and J by 4 bases; unmatched bases: 6. This CDR3 has 15 amino acids. CDR3 in amino acids: CASSPRTSGEYEQYF. In DNA, the CDR3 is TGTGCCAGCAGTCCTCGGACTAGCGGGGAGTACGAGCAGTACTTC.

This chain joins TRBV14 and TRBJ2-5, with no clear D. The length of the CDR3 is 12 residues. CDR1 and CDR2 from the germline V gene are SGHDN and FVKESK. Trimming removed 4 bases from V and 5 bases from J, with 8 bases in between. The CDR3 DNA is TGTGCCAGCAGCCTTTTGGAGGAGACCCAGTACTTC. Translating gives CASSLLEETQYF.

The CDR3, as DNA: TGTGCCAGCAGCCCCACGGGGACAGGCCCGAACACTGAAGCTTTCTTT. Its translation: CASSPTGTGPNTEAFF. The chain couples TRBV11-1 to TRBJ1-1, with 8 bases lining up with TRBD1. The CDR3 runs to 16 residues. V lost 5 bases, J lost 1 base, and 9 bases stayed unmatched. Germline-derived CDR1 and CDR2 are SGHAT and FQDESV (reference sequence).

This chain connects TRBV4-3 to TRBJ2-7, with TRBD1 matching over 9 bases. Germline V gives CDR1 LGHNA, CDR2 YSLEER. After removal of 1 base from V and 4 bases from J, the junction contained 5 bases not matched to a gene. The CDR3 totals 15 residues. The CDR3 DNA follows: TGCGCCAGCAGCCAAGTCGACAGGGGGGCGTACGAGCAGTACTTC. Protein product: CASSQVDRGAYEQYF.

The chain carries TRBV6-1 and TRBJ1-4; 7 nucleotides line up with TRBD1. Trimming at V came to 2 bases and at J to 0 bases, leaving 6 bases not matched to a gene. The V gene's germline CDR1 is MNHNS and CDR2 SASEGT. The length of the CDR3 is 17 residues. CDR3 DNA: TGTGCCAGCAGTGAACCCCGGGACAGCACAACTAATGAAAAACTGTTTTTT. Residues: CASSEPRDSTTNEKLFF.

The genes are TRBV10-3 and TRBJ1-3; tentative D call: TRBD1 (5 bases). CDR1 is ENHRY and CDR2 is SYGVKD in the germline V gene. V lost 11 bases and J lost 1, with 24 bases in between. The length of the CDR3 is 17 residues. This CDR3 is CALNLSIRPGSGNTIYF. CDR3 in DNA: TGTGCCCTCAATCTTTCTATCCGACCAGGGTCTGGAAACACCATATATTTT.

The rearrangement joins TRBV11-3 to TRBJ2-3, with TRBD2 matching over 8 bases. Germline V gene data show CDR1 as SGHNT and CDR2 as YENEEA. Trimming at V came to 2 bases and at J to 1 base, leaving 5 bases not matched to a gene. The CDR3 runs to 16 residues. The CDR3 sequence is CASSLSKAGGTDTQYF. The CDR3 coding sequence is TGTGCCAGCAGCTTAAGCAAAGCGGGGGGCACAGATACGCAGTATTTT.

The table lists this clone with a count of one. This chain links TRBV27 with TRBJ1-2; D gene uncertain. Germline-derived CDR1 and CDR2 are MNHEY and SMNVEV (reference sequence). This CDR3 spans 13 amino acids. Trimming removed 5 bases from V and 8 bases from J, with 15 bases in between. The CDR3 DNA is TGTGCCAGCAGTGAGGACGGATGGAGGGGCTACACCTTC. This translates into CASSEDGWRGYTF.

The V call is TRBV6-6, the J call TRBJ1-6; 8 positions match TRBD1. Germline CDR1 MNHNY, CDR2 SVGAGI (reference sequence). Trimming cost V 2 bases and J 14 bases; bases outside gene matches: 8. The CDR3 is 14 residues long. The DNA for the CDR3 is TGTGCCAGCAGTTACGGACAGGGCAGCATGACCCTCCACTTT. This encodes CASSYGQGSMTLHF.

Notes on this clone: The same CDR3 also results from other DNA sequences found in this sample. The V call is TRBV6-6, the J call TRBJ1-2; D gene uncertain. Trimming took 2 bases from V and 2 from J, leaving 6 bases between them. The CDR3 consists of 13 residues. CDR1 and CDR2 (germline): MNHNY, SVGAGI (reference sequence). The CDR3 loop reads CASSYVGNYGYTF. CDR3 DNA: TGTGCCAGCAGTTACGTGGGGAACTATGGCTACACCTTC.

This clone occurred once. V and J are TRBV15 and TRBJ2-1, with D possibly called TRBD1 or TRBD2 (6 bases each). Germline V gene data show CDR1 as LNHNV and CDR2 as YYDKDF (reference sequence). Trimming took 0 bases from V and 4 from J, leaving 16 bases between them. This CDR3 spans 17 amino acids. The CDR3 here is CATSREGAGAGYNEQFF. For the CDR3, the DNA is TGTGCCACCAGCAGAGAAGGGGCAGGGGCGGGGTACAATGAGCAGTTCTTC.

The chain employs TRBV14 and TRBJ2-5; D ambiguous. The CDR3 runs to 17 residues. The germline gives CDR1 SGHDN, CDR2 FVKESK. V gave up 3 bases and J gave up 0 bases, with 17 bases separating them. Here the CDR3 DNA reads TGTGCCAGCAGCCAGAGCGTGGGCCCCGGGTACCAAGAGACCCAGTACTTC. Translating it yields CASSQSVGPGYQETQYF.

This clone was recorded only once. The rearrangement joins TRBV7-2 to TRBJ2-1; 11 bases match TRBD2. Trimming cost V 5 bases and J 8 bases; bases outside gene matches: 8. This CDR3 comprises 15 residues. Germline CDR1 SGHTA, CDR2 FQGNSA. CDR3 protein: CASSPFSGGADEQFF. As DNA, the CDR3 is TGTGCCAGCAGCCCATTTAGCGGGGGGGCAGATGAGCAGTTCTTC.

V gene TRBV7-9 combines with J gene TRBJ2-5; weak D call: TRBD1 (5 bases). Germline V CDR1 and CDR2: SEHNR, FQNEAQ (reference sequence). V was cut by 1 base and J by 7 bases, with 13 bases left in between. This CDR3 has 14 residues. The CDR3 sequence: CASSLVGSGATQYF. The DNA of the CDR3 is TGTGCCAGCAGCTTAGTAGGGTCTGGGGCGACCCAGTACTTC.

The chain employs TRBV5-1 and TRBJ1-1; D might be TRBD1 (6 bases). CDR1 and CDR2 (germline): SGHRS, YFSETQ. This CDR3 has 16 residues. Trimming took 4 bases from V and 3 from J, leaving 19 bases between them. CDR3 bases: TGCGCCAGCAGCCGGCGAGGGGGGATGCTGGACACTGAAGCTTTCTTT. The encoded protein is CASSRRGGMLDTEAFF.

V and J are TRBV6-1 and TRBJ2-7; D is possibly TRBD1 (5 bases). With 2 bases removed from V and 2 bases from J, the gap between germline ends came to 10 bases. In germline, CDR1 is MNHNS, CDR2 SASEGT. This CDR3 has 14 amino acids. The CDR3 sequence: CASSEPDSPYEQYF. In nucleotides, the CDR3 is TGTGCCAGCAGTGAACCTGACAGTCCCTACGAGCAGTACTTC.

About this clone itself: This sample includes further DNA sequences coding for the same CDR3. The CDR3 DNA follows: TGTGCCTGGAGTGTAGGAACCCCCTACGAGCAGTACTTC. Its translation is CAWSVGTPYEQYF. The chain is built from TRBV30 and TRBJ2-7; no firm D call. Germline CDR1 is GTSNPN and CDR2 is SVGIG (reference sequence). The CDR3 spans 13 residues. V was trimmed by 0 bases and J by 2 bases, leaving 8 bases between them.

The rearrangement joins TRBV12-5 to TRBJ2-3, with 11 positions matching TRBD2. The CDR3 is 15 residues long. Germline V gives CDR1 LGHNT, CDR2 FRNRAP. Losses at the gene ends were 6 bases for V and 2 bases for J; bases not matched to a gene: 4. CDR3 amino acids: CASGGTSGPTDTQYF. The DNA of the CDR3 is TGTGCTAGTGGGGGGACTAGCGGACCCACAGATACGCAGTATTTT.

The V gene is TRBV10-3, the J gene TRBJ2-2; D gene uncertain. V lost 3 bases, J lost 0 bases, and 11 bases lay in between. CDR1 and CDR2 (germline): ENHRY, SYGVKD. This CDR3 is built from 16 residues. The DNA of the CDR3 is TGTGCCATCAGTGACCCAGCGCGAGCGAACACCGGGGAGCTGTTTTTT. Translated, it gives CAISDPARANTGELFF.

The chain carries TRBV10-3 and TRBJ2-3, with TRBD2 identical over 7 bases. The germline gives CDR1 ENHRY, CDR2 SYGVKD. J was trimmed by 1 base and V by 1 base; bases with no gene match: 2. The CDR3 length is 15 residues. The CDR3 DNA reads as TGTGCCATCAGTGAGTGGGCGGGGGGCACAGATACGCAGTATTTT. As protein: CAISEWAGGTDTQYF.

V gene TRBV25-1 combines with J gene TRBJ1-4; 7 nucleotides agree with TRBD1. The junction had 15 bases not matched to a gene; V was cut back by 6 bases and J by 8 bases. The germline CDR1 and CDR2 sequences are MGHDK and SYGVNS. This CDR3 comprises 16 residues. DNA for the CDR3: TGTGCCAGCAGCCTTGGTAGAGCAGGGGGTGTGGAAAAACTGTTTTTT. It codes for CASSLGRAGGVEKLFF.

This sequence joins TRBV11-2 and TRBJ1-3, with a tentative D call TRBD1 (6 bases). Trimming pared 5 bases from V and 4 bases from J, leaving 15 bases between. The germline CDR1 and CDR2 sequences are SGHAT and FQNNGV. CDR3 length equals 15 residues. CDR3 amino acids: CASSPGQLMGNTIYF. CDR3 sequence (DNA): TGTGCCAGCAGCCCCGGACAGTTGATGGGAAACACCATATATTTT. Looking up the rest from reference TRBV11-2 and TRBJ1-3 gives the full variable domain: EAGVAQSPRYKIIEKRQSVAFWCNPISGHATLYWYQQILGQGPKLLIQFQNNGVVDDSQLPKDRFSAERLKGVDSTLKIQPAKLEDSAVYLCASSPGQLMGNTIYFGEGSWLTVV.

With regard to this clone: This sample also contains other DNA sequences that code for the same CDR3. The V call is TRBV6-5, the J call TRBJ2-3; D perhaps matches TRBD2 (5 bases). Germline values: CDR1 MNHEY, CDR2 SVGAGI. V gave up 5 bases and J gave up 0 bases, with 9 bases separating them. The CDR3 contains 14 residues. The DNA of the CDR3 is TGTGCCAGCAGTCGGGGATCTAGCACAGATACGCAGTATTTT. It codes for CASSRGSSTDTQYF.

The chain employs TRBV2 and TRBJ2-2; 11 bases agree with TRBD1. J lost 7 bases, V lost 6 bases, and 10 bases had no gene match. CDR3 size: 16 residues. Germline loops: CDR1 SNHLY, CDR2 FYNNEI. CDR3 nucleotide sequence: TGTGCCAGCAGCGACATGGACAGGGGGCTGGTCGGGGAGCTGTTTTTT. This translates into CASSDMDRGLVGELFF.

The chain uses TRBV5-1 and TRBJ2-3; D not certain. Trimming took 4 bases from V and 8 from J, leaving 11 bases between them. Germline loops: CDR1 SGHRS, CDR2 YFSETQ. This CDR3 is 12 amino acids long. The CDR3 protein is CASSQDLFTQYF. In DNA, the CDR3 is TGCGCCAGCAGCCAGGACCTTTTTACGCAGTATTTT.

Turning to this clone: Other DNA sequences of this sample code for an identical CDR3. The J gene is TRBJ2-7, the V gene TRBV2; 14 nucleotides match TRBD2. Germline V gives CDR1 SNHLY, CDR2 FYNNEI. CDR3 length equals 15 residues. J lost 4 bases, V lost 5 bases, and 4 bases had no gene match. CDR3 amino acids: CASSQTSGGAYEQYF. The CDR3 DNA reads TGTGCCAGCAGTCAGACTAGCGGGGGGGCTTACGAGCAGTACTTC. Combining the CDR3 with reference TRBV2 and TRBJ2-7 gives the whole variable domain EPEVTQTPSHQVTQMGQEVILRCVPISNHLYFYWYRQILGQKVEFLVSFYNNEISEKSEIFDDQFSVERPDGSNFTLKIRSTKLEDSAMYFCASSQTSGGAYEQYFGPGTRLTVT.